A selection of T cell receptor beta chains follows, all from one sample in a study of radiotherapy plus CTLA-4 blockade in lung cancer. Method: immunoSEQ multiplex PCR; TCRdb's copy keeps in-frame clones and lacks some. This sample has around 45,000 clones; over 60% occur once, and the top ten carry roughly 25%. The sample was peripheral blood, taken from a patient treated with radiotherapy plus ipilimumab. All receptors come from a human donor with non-small cell lung cancer who had a partial response to radiotherapy plus ipilimumab. Each CDR3 is given with its conserved first and last residue.

V: TRBV7-9
J: TRBJ2-2
CDR3: CASGSGDSDTGELFF

V: TRBV27
J: TRBJ2-7
CDR3: CAPIRDRAYEQYF

V: TRBV7-6
J: TRBJ1-4
CDR3: CASSFTQEASLKKLFF

V: TRBV5-4
J: TRBJ1-1
CDR3: CASSFPENTEAFF

V: TRBV7-8
J: TRBJ1-5
CDR3: CASSFTGLNQPQHF

V: TRBV4-3
J: TRBJ1-1
CDR3: CASSRGTGRDTEAFF

V: TRBV27
J: TRBJ1-6
CDR3: CASSLRRPDSPLHF

V: TRBV7-8
J: TRBJ1-5
CDR3: CASSLELNGPQHF

V: TRBV15
J: TRBJ1-3
CDR3: CATSSGTDAGNTIYF

V: TRBV30
J: TRBJ1-1
CDR3: CAWSNLESTEAFF

V: TRBV4-3
J: TRBJ2-1
CDR3: CASSQDLAAGGNNEQFF

V: TRBV5-1
J: TRBJ2-7
CDR3: CASKGQGIGQYF

V: TRBV7-8
J: TRBJ1-1
CDR3: CASSLQRTLNTEAFF

V: TRBV6-1
J: TRBJ1-6
CDR3: CASSERTTSSPLHF

V: TRBV7-8
J: TRBJ1-5
CDR3: CASSLEGGRFSNQPQHF

V: TRBV11-2
J: TRBJ1-5
CDR3: CASSLAAGNQPQHF

V: TRBV11-2
J: TRBJ1-1
CDR3: CASSRGGEPEAFF

V: TRBV5-1
J: TRBJ2-5
CDR3: CASSLGDRGHQETQYF

V: TRBV9
J: TRBJ2-5
CDR3: CASSGQGFETQYF

V: TRBV4-1
J: TRBJ1-5
CDR3: CASSQVTGGGQPQHF

V: TRBV30
J: TRBJ1-5
CDR3: CAWSSGGNQPQHF

V: TRBV27
J: TRBJ1-2
CDR3: CASSLVSGTGGYTF

V: TRBV5-1
J: TRBJ2-4
CDR3: CASSLAQGGLSIQYF

V: TRBV5-4
J: TRBJ2-3
CDR3: CASSPRGAGGADTQYF

V: TRBV6-6
J: TRBJ2-7
CDR3: CASSTRASRVNEQYF

V: TRBV19
J: TRBJ2-1
CDR3: CASSISPPIVLGGRVYNEQFF

V: TRBV15
J: TRBJ2-2
CDR3: CATSRDRREAGTGELFF

V: TRBV18
J: TRBJ1-1
CDR3: CASSTGQGARVNTEAFF

V: TRBV7-2
J: TRBJ2-3
CDR3: CASSQFLGGGNTDTQYF

V: TRBV27
J: TRBJ2-5
CDR3: CASSFSPRGEETQYF

V: TRBV7-9
J: TRBJ2-1
CDR3: CASSGLAGLSSYNEQFF

V: TRBV5-1
J: TRBJ1-2
CDR3: CASSLVRGDGYTF

V: TRBV9
J: TRBJ2-3
CDR3: CASSFSGSWSTDTQYF

V: TRBV18
J: TRBJ2-1
CDR3: CASSDRGFRDEQFF

V: TRBV11-2
J: TRBJ2-1
CDR3: CASSWAGQGTNEQFF

V: TRBV7-9
J: TRBJ2-1
CDR3: CASSGSSYNEQFF

V: TRBV5-4
J: TRBJ1-1
CDR3: CASSFQATKAFF